Presented here are 4 T cell receptor beta chains from one specimen sequenced in a study of blood T cell repertoires in COVID-19. Sequencing used immunoSEQ multiplex PCR; TCRdb keeps in-frame clones, though not all of them. The profile shows some 270,000 clones, approximately 90% of them singletons. Sequenced material: PBMCs or T cells enriched from blood (not recorded which). These receptors came from a man aged 35 to 55 who had been exposed to COVID-19.

J is TRBJ2-2 and V is TRBV4-1; D might be TRBD2 (5 bases). Trimming took 1 base from V and 2 from J, leaving 5 bases between them. There are 14 residues in the CDR3. CDR1 and CDR2 from the germline V gene are MGHRA and YSYEKL. The CDR3: CASSQGTNTGELFF. CDR3 in DNA: TGCGCCAGCAGCCAAGGGACTAACACCGGGGAGCTGTTTTTT.

The chain links TRBV7-8 to TRBJ2-7; 10 nucleotides agree with TRBD2. The CDR3 has 16 residues. Trimming at V came to 10 bases and at J to 3 bases, leaving 15 bases not matched to a gene. From germline, CDR1 is SGHVS and CDR2 FQNEAQ. The CDR3 protein is CAKKRAGGPLGYEQYF. CDR3 coding DNA: TGTGCCAAAAAAAGAGCGGGAGGGCCTCTTGGCTACGAGCAGTACTTC.

This clone appeared a single time. The chain joins TRBV7-2 to TRBJ1-4; TRBD1 might be the D (6 bases). V dropped 5 bases and J dropped 4 bases, with 11 bases sitting between them. The CDR3 spans 14 residues. In germline, CDR1 is SGHTA, CDR2 FQGNSA. CDR3 bases: TGTGCCAGCAGCCCGGACAGTTTTAATGAAAAACTGTTTTTT. Encoded protein: CASSPDSFNEKLFF.

This chain connects TRBV6-5 to TRBJ2-3, with D tentatively TRBD2 (5 bases). The CDR3 sequence is 15 residues long. Germline CDR1 reads MNHEY; CDR2 reads SVGAGI. V shed 4 bases and J shed 0 bases, with 11 bases lying between them. As DNA, the CDR3 is TGTGCCAGCAGTTGGGCGGGTACTAGCACAGATACGCAGTATTTT. This encodes CASSWAGTSTDTQYF.